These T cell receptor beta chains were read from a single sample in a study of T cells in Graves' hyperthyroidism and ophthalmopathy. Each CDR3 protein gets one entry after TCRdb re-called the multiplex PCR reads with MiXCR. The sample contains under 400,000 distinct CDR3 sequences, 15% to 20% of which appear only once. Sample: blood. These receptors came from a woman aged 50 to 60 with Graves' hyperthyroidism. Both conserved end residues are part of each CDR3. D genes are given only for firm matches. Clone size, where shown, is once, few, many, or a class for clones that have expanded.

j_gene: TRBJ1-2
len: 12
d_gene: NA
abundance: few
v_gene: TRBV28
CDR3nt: TGTGCCAGTACTGCACAACGCTATGGCTACACCTTC
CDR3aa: CASTAQRYGYTF

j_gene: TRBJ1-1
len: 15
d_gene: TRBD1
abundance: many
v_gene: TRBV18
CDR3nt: TGTGCCAGCTCACCGACAGGGGATTTGAACACTGAAGCTTTCTTT
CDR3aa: CASSPTGDLNTEAFF

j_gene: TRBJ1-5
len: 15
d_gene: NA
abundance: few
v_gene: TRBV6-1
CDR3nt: TGTGCCAGCAGTCCTACCACGGGGAGCAATCAGCCCCAGCATTTT
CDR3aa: CASSPTTGSNQPQHF

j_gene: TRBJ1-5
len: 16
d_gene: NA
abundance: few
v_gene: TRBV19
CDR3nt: TGTGCCAGTAGTATGGGACGCTTGGACGGCAATCAGCCCCAGCATTTT
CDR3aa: CASSMGRLDGNQPQHF

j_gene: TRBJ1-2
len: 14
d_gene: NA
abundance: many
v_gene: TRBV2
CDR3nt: TGTGCCAGCAGTGACGGCGGACAAGCCCCTGGCTACACCTTC
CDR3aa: CASSDGGQAPGYTF

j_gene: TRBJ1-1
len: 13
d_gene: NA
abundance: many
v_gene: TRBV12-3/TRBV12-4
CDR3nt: TGTGCCAGCCGGCGGCTTATGGACACTGAAGCTTTCTTT
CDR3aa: CASRRLMDTEAFF

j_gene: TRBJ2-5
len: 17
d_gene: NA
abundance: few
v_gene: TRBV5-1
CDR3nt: TGCGCCAGCAGCCCTTCCGGGACTTCTGGAGTAGAAGAGACCCAGTACTTC
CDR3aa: CASSPSGTSGVEETQYF

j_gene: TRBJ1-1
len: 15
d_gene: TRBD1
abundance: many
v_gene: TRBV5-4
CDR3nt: TGTGCCAGCAGCTTTGCGACAGGGGCCGGAACTGAAGCTTTCTTT
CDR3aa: CASSFATGAGTEAFF

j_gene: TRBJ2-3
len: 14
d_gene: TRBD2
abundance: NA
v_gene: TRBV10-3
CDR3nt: TGTGCCATCAGTGAAGCGGGAAAGGAAGATACGCAGTATTTT
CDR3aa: CAISEAGKEDTQYF

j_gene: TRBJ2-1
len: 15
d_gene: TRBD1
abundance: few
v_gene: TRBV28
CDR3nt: TGTGCCAGCGGCCCGGACAGGTCATCCCACAATGAGCAGTTCTTC
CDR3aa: CASGPDRSSHNEQFF

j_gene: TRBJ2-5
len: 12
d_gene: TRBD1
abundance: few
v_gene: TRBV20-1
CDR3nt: TGCAGTGCCGGGACAGATCAAGAGACCCAGTACTTC
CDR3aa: CSAGTDQETQYF

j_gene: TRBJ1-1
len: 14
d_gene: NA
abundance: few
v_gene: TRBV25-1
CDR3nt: TGTGCCAGCAGGCTATCTTGGGGGCAGTCTGAAGCTTTCTTT
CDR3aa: CASRLSWGQSEAFF

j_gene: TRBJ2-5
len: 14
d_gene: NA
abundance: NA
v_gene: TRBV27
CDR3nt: TGTGCCAGCAGTTTGGTACCGTGGGCAGAGACCCAGTACTTC
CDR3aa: CASSLVPWAETQYF

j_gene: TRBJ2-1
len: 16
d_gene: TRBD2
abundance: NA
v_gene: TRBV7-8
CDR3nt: TGTGCCAGCAGCTTAGTTGCGGGAGGGGGCCCCAATGAGCAGTTCTTC
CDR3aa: CASSLVAGGGPNEQFF

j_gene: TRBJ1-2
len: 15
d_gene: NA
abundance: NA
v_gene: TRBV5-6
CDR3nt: TGTGCCAGCAGCGGCCGGGACGGGGTCTTAATCGGCTACACCTTC
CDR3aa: CASSGRDGVLIGYTF

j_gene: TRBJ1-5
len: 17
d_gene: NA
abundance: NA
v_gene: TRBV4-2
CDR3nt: TGTACCAGCAGCCAAGATTACGTACAGGGATCATATCAGCCCCAGCATTTT
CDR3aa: CTSSQDYVQGSYQPQHF

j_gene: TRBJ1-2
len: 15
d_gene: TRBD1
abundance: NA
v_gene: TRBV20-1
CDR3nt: TGCAGTGCTAGAGCTCCTACCGACAGGGACGACGGCTACACCTTC
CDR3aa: CSARAPTDRDDGYTF

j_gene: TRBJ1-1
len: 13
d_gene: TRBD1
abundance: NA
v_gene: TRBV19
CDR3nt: TGTGCCAGTAGTATAGGTGAGGGGGCAGTCGCTTTCTTT
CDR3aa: CASSIGEGAVAFF

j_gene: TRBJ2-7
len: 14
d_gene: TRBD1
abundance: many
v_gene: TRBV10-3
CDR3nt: TGTGCCACTACTCGGGACAGCCAAGCCTACGAGCAGTACTTC
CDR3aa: CATTRDSQAYEQYF

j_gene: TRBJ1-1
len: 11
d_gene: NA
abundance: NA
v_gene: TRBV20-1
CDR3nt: TGCAGTGGGTCAATGAACACTGAAGCTTTCTTT
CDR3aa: CSGSMNTEAFF

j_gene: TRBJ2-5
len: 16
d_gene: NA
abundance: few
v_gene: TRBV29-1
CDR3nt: TGCAGCGTTGAATTGTCTTTTTCTCTGGGTCAAGAGACCCAGTACTTC
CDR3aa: CSVELSFSLGQETQYF

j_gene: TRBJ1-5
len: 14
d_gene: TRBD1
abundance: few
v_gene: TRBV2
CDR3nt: TGTGCCAGCAGTGAGCAGGGGGCCAATCAGCCCCAGCATTTT
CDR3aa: CASSEQGANQPQHF

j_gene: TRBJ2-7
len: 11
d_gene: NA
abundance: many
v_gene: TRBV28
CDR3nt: TGTGCCAGCAGCGACCGGGCGGAGCAGTACTTC
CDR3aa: CASSDRAEQYF

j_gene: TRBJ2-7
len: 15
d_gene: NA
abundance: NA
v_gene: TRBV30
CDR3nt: TGTGCCTGGCGGAGGGGTGGGATGGCTCCCTACGAGCAGTACTTC
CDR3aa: CAWRRGGMAPYEQYF

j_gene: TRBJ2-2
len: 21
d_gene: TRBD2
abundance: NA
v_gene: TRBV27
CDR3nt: TGTGCCAGCAGTTTAAGGTCCGTTTTCGGACTAGCGGGAGTCGGAACCGGGGAGCTGTTTTTT
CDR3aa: CASSLRSVFGLAGVGTGELFF

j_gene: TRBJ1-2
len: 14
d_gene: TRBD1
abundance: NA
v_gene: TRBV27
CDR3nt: TGTGCCAGCAGGACCGGACAGGGGAGCTATGGCTACACCTTC
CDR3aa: CASRTGQGSYGYTF

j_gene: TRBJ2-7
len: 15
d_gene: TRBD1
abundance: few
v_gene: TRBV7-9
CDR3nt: TGTGCCAGCAGCTTATGGACGGACAGGCTCAACGAGCAGTACTTC
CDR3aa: CASSLWTDRLNEQYF

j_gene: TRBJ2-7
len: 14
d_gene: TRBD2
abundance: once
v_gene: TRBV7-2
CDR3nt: TGTGCCAGCAGCTTCGGGACTAGCGGGAGAGAGCAGTACTTC
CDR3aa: CASSFGTSGREQYF

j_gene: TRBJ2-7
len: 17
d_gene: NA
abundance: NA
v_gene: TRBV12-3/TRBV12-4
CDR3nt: TGTGCCAGCACTACCCAATGGGGGGGACAAGAGACCTACGAGCAGTACTTC
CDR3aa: CASTTQWGGQETYEQYF

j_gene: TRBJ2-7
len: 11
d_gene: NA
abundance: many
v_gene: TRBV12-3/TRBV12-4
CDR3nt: TGTGCCAGCAGTCGGGAGTACGAGCAGTACTTC
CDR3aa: CASSREYEQYF

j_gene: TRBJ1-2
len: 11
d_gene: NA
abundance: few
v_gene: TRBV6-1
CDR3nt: TGTGCCAGCAGTGAATACCCGTTTTACACCTTC
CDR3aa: CASSEYPFYTF

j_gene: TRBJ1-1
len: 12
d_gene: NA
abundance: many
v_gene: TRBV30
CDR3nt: TGTGCCTGGAGCCGGTTGAACACTGAAGCTTTCTTT
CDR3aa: CAWSRLNTEAFF

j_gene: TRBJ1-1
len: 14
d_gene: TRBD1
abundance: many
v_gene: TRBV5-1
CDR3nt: TGCGCCAGCAGCCCGGACAGGGTGGACACTGAAGCTTTCTTT
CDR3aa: CASSPDRVDTEAFF

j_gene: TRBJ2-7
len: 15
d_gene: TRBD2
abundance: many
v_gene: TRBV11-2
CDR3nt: TGTGCCAGCAGCTTAGGTCGCGGGGGATCCTACGAGCAGTACTTC
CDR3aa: CASSLGRGGSYEQYF

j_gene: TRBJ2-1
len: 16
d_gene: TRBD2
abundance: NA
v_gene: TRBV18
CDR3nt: TGTGCCAGCTCACCAATACTAGCGGACATCTACAATGAGCAGTTCTTC
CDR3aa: CASSPILADIYNEQFF

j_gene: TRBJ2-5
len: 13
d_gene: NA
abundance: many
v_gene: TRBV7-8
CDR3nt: TGTGCCAGCACGGCAGGGCCACAAGAGACCCAGTACTTC
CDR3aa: CASTAGPQETQYF

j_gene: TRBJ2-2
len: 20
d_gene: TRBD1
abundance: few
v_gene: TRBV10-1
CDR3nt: TGCGCCAACCCGAACAAGTACCCAGGGGGCCAACCTTCGAACACCGGGGAGCTGTTTTTT
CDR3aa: CANPNKYPGGQPSNTGELFF

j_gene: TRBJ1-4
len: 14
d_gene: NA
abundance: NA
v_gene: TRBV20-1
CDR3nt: TGCAGTGCTCTCCCGGGCTCCGGAGGTGAAAAACTGTTTTTT
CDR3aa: CSALPGSGGEKLFF

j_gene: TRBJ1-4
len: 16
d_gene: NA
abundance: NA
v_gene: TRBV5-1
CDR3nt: TGCGCCAGCAGCTTGGCCCCGGCCAGGGGTAGCGAAAAACTGTTTTTT
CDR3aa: CASSLAPARGSEKLFF

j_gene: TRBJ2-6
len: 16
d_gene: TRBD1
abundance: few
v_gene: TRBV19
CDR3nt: TGTGCCAGTAGTTCGGGACAGCCCTCTGGGGCCAACGTCCTGACTTTC
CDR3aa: CASSSGQPSGANVLTF

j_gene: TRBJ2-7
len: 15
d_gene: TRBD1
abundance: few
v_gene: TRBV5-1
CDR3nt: TGCGCCAGCAGCCAAAGGGACAGGGGGACCTACGAGCAGTACTTC
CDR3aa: CASSQRDRGTYEQYF

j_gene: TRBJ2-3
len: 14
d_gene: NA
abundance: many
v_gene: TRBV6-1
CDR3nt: TGTGCCAGCAGTTCGGCGGGCTACACAGATACGCAGTATTTT
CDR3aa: CASSSAGYTDTQYF

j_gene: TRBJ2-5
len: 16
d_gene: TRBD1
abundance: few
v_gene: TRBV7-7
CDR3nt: TGTGCTAGCAGCTTAGGGACAGGGGGCGCGTCAGAGACCCAGTACTTC
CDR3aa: CASSLGTGGASETQYF

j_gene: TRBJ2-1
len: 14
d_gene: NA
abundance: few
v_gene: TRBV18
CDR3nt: TGTGCCAGCTCACCCCGGACTACTCTGGATGAGCAGTTCTTC
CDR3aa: CASSPRTTLDEQFF

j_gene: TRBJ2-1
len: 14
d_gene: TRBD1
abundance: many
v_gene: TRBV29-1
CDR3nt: TGCAGCGTAGGGACAGCAAGCTCCTACAATGAGCAGTTCTTC
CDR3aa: CSVGTASSYNEQFF

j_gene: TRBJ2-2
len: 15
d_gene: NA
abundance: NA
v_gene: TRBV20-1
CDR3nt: TGCAGTGCCGGAGGAGGGCATAATCCCACCGGGGAGCTGTTTTTT
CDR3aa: CSAGGGHNPTGELFF

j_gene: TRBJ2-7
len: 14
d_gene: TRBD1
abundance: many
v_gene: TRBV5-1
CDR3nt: TGCGCCAGCAGCTCGGGACAGCCCACCTACGAGCAGTACTTC
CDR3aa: CASSSGQPTYEQYF

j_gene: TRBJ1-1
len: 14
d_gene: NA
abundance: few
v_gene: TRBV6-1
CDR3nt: TGTGCCAGCAGTCAAACGGGCCCGGGGACTGAAGCTTTCTTT
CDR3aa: CASSQTGPGTEAFF

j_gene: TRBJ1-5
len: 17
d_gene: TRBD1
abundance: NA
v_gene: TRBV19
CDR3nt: TGTGCCAGTAGTGCAAGATGGGGGACAGAGATAACTCAGCCCCAGCATTTT
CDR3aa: CASSARWGTEITQPQHF